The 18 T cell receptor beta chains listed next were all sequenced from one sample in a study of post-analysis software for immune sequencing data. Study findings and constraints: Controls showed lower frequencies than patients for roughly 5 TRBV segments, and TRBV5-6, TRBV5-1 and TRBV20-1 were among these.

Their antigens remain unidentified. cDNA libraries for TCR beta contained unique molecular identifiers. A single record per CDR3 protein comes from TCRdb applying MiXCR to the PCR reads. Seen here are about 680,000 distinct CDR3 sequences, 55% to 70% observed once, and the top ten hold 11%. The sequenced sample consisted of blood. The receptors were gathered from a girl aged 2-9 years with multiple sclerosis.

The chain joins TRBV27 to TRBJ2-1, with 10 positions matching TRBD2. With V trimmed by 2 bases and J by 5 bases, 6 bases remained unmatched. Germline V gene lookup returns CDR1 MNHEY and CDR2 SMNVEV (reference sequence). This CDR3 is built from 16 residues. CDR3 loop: CASSLQSGREHNEQFF. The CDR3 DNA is TGTGCCAGCAGTTTACAAAGCGGGAGGGAACACAATGAGCAGTTCTTC.

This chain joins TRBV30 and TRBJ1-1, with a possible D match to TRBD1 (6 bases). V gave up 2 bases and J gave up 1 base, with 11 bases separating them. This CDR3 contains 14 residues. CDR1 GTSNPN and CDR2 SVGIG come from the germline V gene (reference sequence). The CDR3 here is CAWSLGGRNTEAFF. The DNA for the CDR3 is TGTGCCTGGAGTTTGGGGGGGCGGAACACTGAAGCTTTCTTT. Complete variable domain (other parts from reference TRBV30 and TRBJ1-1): SQTIHQWPATLVQPVGSPLSLECTVEGTSNPNLYWYRQAAGRGLQLLFYSVGIGQISSEVPQNLSASRPQDRQFILSSKKLLLSDSGFYLCAWSLGGRNTEAFFGQGTRLTVV.

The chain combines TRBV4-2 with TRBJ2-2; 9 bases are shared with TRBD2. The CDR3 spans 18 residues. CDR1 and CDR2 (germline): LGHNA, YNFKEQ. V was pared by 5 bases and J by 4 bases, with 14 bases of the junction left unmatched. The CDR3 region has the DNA TGTGCCAGCAGCACCGAGGGGGACAAGCGGGGGGTCACCGGGGAGCTGTTTTTT. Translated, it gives CASSTEGDKRGVTGELFF.

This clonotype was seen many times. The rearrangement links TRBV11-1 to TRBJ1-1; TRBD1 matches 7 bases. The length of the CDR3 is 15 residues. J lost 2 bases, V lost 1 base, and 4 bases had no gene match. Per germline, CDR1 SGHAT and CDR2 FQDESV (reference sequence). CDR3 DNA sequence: TGTGCCAGCAGCTTAGAAGGGGGCTCTAACACTGAAGCTTTCTTT. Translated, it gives CASSLEGGSNTEAFF.

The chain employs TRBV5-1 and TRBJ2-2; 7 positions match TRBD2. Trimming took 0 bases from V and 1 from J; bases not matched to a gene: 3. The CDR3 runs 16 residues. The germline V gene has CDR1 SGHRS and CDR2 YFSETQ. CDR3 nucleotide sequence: TGCGCCAGCAGCTTGGGCCTAGCGGAGAACACCGGGGAGCTGTTTTTT. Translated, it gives CASSLGLAENTGELFF.

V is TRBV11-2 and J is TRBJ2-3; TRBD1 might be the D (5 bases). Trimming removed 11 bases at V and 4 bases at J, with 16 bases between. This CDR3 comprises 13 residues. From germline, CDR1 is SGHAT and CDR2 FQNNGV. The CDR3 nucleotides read TGTGCCGGCAAGCTAACAGGTTCAGATACGCAGTATTTT. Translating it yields CAGKLTGSDTQYF.

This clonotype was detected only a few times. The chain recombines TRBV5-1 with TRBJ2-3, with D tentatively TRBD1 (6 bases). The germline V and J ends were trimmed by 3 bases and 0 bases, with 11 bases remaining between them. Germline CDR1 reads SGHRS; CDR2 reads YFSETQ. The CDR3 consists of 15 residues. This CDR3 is CASSSDSPSTDTQYF. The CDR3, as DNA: TGCGCCAGCAGCTCGGACAGCCCTAGCACAGATACGCAGTATTTT. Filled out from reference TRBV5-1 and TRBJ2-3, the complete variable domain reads KAGVTQTPRYLIKTRGQQVTLSCSPISGHRSVSWYQQTPGQGLQFLFEYFSETQRNKGNFPGRFSGRQFSNSRSEMNVSTLELGDSALYLCASSSDSPSTDTQYFGPGTRLTVL.

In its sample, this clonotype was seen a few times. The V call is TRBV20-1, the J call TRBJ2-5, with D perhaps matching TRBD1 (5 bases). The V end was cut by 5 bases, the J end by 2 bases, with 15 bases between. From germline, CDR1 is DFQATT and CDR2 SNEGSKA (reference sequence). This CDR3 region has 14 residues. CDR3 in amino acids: CSALEIQDQETQYF. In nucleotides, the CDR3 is TGCAGTGCTCTAGAGATACAGGATCAAGAGACCCAGTACTTC.

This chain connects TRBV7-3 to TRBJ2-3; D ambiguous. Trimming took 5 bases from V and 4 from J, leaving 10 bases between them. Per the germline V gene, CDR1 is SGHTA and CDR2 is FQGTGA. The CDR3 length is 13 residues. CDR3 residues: CASSLDPSDTQYF. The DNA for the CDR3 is TGTGCCAGCAGCCTGGACCCTTCAGATACGCAGTATTTT.

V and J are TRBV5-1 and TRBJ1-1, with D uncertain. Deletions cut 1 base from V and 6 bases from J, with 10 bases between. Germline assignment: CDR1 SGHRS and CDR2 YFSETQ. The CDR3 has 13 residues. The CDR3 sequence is CASSLSGESEAFF. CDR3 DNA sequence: TGCGCCAGCAGCTTGAGTGGCGAATCTGAAGCTTTCTTT.

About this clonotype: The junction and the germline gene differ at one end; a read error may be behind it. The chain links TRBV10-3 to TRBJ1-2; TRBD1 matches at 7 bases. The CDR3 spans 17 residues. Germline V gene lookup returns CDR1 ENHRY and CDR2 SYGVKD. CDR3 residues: CASRGTVAEGVLYDYTF. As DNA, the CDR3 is TGTGCCAGCCGAGGGACAGTAGCCGAGGGAGTACTATATGACTACACCTTC.

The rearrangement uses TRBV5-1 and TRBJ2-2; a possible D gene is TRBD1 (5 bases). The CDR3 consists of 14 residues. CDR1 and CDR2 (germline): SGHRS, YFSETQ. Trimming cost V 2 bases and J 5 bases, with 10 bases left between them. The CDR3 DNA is TGCGCCAGCAGCTTCAGGGATGGAACCGGGGAGCTGTTTTTT. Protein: CASSFRDGTGELFF.

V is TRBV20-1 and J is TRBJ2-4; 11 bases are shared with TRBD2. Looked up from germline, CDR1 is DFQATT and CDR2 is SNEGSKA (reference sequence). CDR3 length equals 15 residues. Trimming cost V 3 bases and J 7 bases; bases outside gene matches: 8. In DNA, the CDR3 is TGCAGTGCTAGCCCCCCGGGACTAGCGGATAACATTCAGTACTTC. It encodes CSASPPGLADNIQYF.

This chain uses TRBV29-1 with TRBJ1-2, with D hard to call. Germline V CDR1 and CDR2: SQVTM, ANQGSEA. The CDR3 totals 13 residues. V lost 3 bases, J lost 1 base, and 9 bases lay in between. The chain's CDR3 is CSVDRANNYGYTF. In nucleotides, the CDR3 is TGCAGCGTTGACAGAGCTAATAACTATGGCTACACCTTC.

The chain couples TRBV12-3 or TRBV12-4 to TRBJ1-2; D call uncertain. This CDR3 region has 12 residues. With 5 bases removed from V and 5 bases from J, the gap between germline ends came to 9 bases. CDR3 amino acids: CASSPLLYGYTF. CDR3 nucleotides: TGTGCCAGCAGTCCTCTTCTTTATGGCTACACCTTC.

The CDR3 nucleotides are TGCGCCGGTGACTTTGCGCATCAGTTCTTC. This gives the protein CAGDFAHQFF. The gene calls are TRBV5-1 and TRBJ2-1, with D uncertain. V was clipped by 10 bases and J by 13 bases, with 15 bases between them. The germline V gene has CDR1 SGHRS and CDR2 YFSETQ. There are 10 residues in the CDR3.

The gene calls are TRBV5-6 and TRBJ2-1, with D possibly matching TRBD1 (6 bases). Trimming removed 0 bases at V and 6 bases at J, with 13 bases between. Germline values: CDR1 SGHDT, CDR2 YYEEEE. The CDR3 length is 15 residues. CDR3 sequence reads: CASSLDRERSNEQFF. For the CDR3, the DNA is TGTGCCAGCAGCTTGGACAGGGAGAGGTCCAATGAGCAGTTCTTC.

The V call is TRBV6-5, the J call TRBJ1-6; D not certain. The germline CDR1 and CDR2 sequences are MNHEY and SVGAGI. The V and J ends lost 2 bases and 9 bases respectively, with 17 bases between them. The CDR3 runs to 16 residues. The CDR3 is CASSYTVGSLGSPLHF. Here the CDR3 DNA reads TGTGCCAGCAGTTACACGGTCGGTAGTTTGGGTTCACCCCTCCACTTT.